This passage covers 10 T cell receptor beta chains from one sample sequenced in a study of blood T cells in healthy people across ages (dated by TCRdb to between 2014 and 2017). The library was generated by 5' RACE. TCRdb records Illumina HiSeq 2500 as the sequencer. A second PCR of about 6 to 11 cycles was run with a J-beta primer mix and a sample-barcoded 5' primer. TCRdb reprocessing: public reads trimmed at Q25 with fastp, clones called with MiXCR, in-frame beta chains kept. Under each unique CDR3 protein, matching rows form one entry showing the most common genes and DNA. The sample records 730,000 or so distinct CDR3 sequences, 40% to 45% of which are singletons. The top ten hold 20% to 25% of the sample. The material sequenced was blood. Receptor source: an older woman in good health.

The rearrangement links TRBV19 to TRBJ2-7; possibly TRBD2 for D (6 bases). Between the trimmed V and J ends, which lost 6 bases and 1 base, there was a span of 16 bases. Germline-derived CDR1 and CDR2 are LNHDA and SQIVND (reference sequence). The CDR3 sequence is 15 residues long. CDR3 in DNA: TGTGCCAGTAGAGCTGTAGCGGACTTATCCTACGAGCAGTACTTC. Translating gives CASRAVADLSYEQYF.

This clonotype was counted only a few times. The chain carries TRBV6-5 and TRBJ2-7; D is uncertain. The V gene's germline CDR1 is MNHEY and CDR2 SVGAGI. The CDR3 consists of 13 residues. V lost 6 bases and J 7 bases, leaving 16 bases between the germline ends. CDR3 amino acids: CASSPVVYNEQYF. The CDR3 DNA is TGTGCCAGCAGCCCCGTGGTCTACAATGAGCAGTACTTC.

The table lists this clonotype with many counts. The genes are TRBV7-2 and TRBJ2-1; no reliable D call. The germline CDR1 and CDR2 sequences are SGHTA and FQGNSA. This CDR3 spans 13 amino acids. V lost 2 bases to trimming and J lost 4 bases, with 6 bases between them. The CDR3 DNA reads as TGTGCCAGCAGCTTAAGGCCTTACAATGAGCAGTTCTTC. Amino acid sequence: CASSLRPYNEQFF.

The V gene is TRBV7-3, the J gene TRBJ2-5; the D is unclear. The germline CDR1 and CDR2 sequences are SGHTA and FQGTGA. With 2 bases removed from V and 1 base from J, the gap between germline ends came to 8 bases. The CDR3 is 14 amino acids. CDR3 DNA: TGTGCCAGCAGCTTACAGGCATCCCAAGAGACCCAGTACTTC. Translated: CASSLQASQETQYF. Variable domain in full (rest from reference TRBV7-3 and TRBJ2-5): GAGVSQTPSNKVTEKGKYVELRCDPISGHTALYWYRQSLGQGPEFLIYFQGTGAADDSGLPNDRFFAVRPEGSVSTLKIQRTERGDSAVYLCASSLQASQETQYFGPGTRLLVL.

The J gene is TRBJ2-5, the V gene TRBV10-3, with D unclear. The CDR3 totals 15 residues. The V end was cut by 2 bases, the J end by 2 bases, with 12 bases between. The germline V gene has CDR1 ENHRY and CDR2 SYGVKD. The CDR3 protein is CAISERAGGQETQYF. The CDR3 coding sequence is TGTGCCATCAGTGAGAGGGCTGGCGGACAAGAGACCCAGTACTTC.

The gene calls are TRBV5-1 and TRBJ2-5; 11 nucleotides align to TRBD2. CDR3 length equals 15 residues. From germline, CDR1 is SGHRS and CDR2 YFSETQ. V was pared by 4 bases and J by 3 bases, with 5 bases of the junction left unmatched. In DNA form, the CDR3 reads TGCGCCAGCAGCGACCCGGGACTAGCGGAAGAGACCCAGTACTTC. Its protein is CASSDPGLAEETQYF.

CDR3 nucleotides: TGTGCCAGCAGTGGACAGGGGGTGACCCAGTACTTC. It is translated as CASSGQGVTQYF. The chain uses TRBV6-1 and TRBJ2-4, with TRBD1 identical over 9 bases. The J call is doubtful: the DNA matches TRBJ2-5 better. This CDR3 has 12 residues. Looked up from germline, CDR1 is MNHNS and CDR2 is SASEGT.

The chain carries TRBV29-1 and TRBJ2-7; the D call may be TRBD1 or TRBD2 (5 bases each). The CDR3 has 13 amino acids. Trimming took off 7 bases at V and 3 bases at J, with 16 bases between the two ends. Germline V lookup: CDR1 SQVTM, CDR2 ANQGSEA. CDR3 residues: CSGKKGENYEQYF. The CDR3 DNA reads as TGCAGCGGTAAGAAAGGGGAGAACTACGAGCAGTACTTC.

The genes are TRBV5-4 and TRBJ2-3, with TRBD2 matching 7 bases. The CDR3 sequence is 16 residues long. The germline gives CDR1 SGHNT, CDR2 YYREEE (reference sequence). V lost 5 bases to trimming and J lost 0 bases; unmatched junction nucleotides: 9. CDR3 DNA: TGTGCCAGCAGGCCCGCGGGGGTCGCTAGCACAGATACGCAGTATTTT. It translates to CASRPAGVASTDTQYF. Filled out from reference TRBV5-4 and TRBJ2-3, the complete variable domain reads ETGVTQSPTHLIKTRGQQVTLRCSSQSGHNTVSWYQQALGQGPQFIFQYYREEENGRGNFPPRFSGLQFPNYSSELNVNALELDDSALYLCASRPAGVASTDTQYFGPGTRLTVL.

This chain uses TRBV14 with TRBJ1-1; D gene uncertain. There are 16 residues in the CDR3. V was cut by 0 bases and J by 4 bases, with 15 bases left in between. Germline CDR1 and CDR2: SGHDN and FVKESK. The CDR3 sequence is CASSQDEVVEGTEAFF. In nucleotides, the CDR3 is TGTGCCAGCAGCCAAGATGAGGTAGTCGAAGGCACTGAAGCTTTCTTT.